This paragraph covers one T cell receptor (beta chain) sequence. Its recognized antigen is unknown. Nothing much larger sits one base from this clone, and base qualities are not available. Genomic DNA served as template for TCR beta VDJ combination and CDR3 sequence profiling. An Illumina HiSeq 2000 was the platform used for TCR repertoire sequencing. The paper's data handling went like this. TRBV/TRBJ rearrangement plots, CDR3 size and DJ length profiles, and Simpson's diversity index were used to assess repertoires. The immunodominant clone was defined as the most abundant DNA sequence in deep sequencing data. CDR3 amino acid sequences were checked for sharing across subjects and were also compared against the VDJdb database and published repertoires. TCRdb reprocessed the public reads (quality trimming at Q25 with fastp, clone calling with MiXCR) and kept in-frame beta chains. Entries that share a CDR3 protein sequence are merged under the most common genes and DNA. The V and J calls reflect TCRdb's pipeline rather than the authors' work. The sample table lists some 120,000 distinct CDR3 sequences, 30% to 45% of them with a count of one. The leading ten clones occupy around 2.5% of the sample.

These data come from a study of CD8+CD57+ T cells in acquired aplastic anemia (dated by TCRdb to the late 2010s). For the wider study: Extracted DNA from sorted CD4+ and CD8+ cells averaged around 3.4 ug, ranging from roughly 0.17 to 30 ug. CD8+CD57+ expansion was defined as a frequency above the mean frequency observed in healthy subjects. What the research found in general, with its limitations: CD8+ Simpson's diversity did not differ significantly between patients and healthy controls (P=0.060). Some 31 CD8+ CDR3 sequences were shared between patients and controls but appeared highly expressed in patients and within their immunodominant clones.

The patients picked for sequencing were ones in whom flow cytometry had shown an expansion of CD8+CD57+ cells. Every patient had severe acquired aplastic anemia, diagnosed using the International Study of Aplastic Anemia and Agranulocytosis and Camitta criteria. No therapy had been received by the patients at the time of blood sampling. The study deep-sequenced TCR repertoires of sorted CD4+ and CD8+ blood T cells from severe aplastic anemia patients and healthy subjects. Patients were enrolled under clinicaltrials.gov protocols 00001620, 01623167, 00001397, 00071045, 00081523 and 00961064 in the USA. Ficoll-Paque density gradient centrifugation was used to isolate peripheral blood mononuclear cells. Before DNA was extracted, CD4+ and CD8+ T cells were sorted using either FACS or magnetic beads. The sequencing sample was made of sorted CD4+, CD8+, or CD8+CD57+ T cells (not recorded which) from PBMCs. The receptor's source is a human donor with aplastic anemia.

The bases read TGTGCCAGCAGCTTGGGTAGCGGGGTCCGAAACGAGCAGTTCTTC. Translation gives CASSLGSGVRNEQFF. The rearranged segments are TRBV11-2 and TRBJ2-1; TRBD2 fits 8 bases in the junction. The germline V gene gives CDR1 as SGHAT and CDR2 as FQNNGV. The CDR3 contains 15 residues, cysteine and phenylalanine counted. The only DNA kept is the CDR3, 45 bases in frame from the first base. The junction shows trimming of 3 bases on V and 10 bases on J, and the gene matches do not reach 11 bases of it.